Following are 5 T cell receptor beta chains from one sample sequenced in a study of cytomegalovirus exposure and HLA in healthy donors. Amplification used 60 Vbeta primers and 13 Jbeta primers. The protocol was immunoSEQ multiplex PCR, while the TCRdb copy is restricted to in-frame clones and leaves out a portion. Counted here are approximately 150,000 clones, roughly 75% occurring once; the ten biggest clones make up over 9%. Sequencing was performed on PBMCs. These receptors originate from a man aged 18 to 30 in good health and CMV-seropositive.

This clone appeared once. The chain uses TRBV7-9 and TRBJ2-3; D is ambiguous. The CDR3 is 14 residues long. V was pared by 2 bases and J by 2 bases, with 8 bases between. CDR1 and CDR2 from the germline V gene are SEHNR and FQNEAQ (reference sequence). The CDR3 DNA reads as TGTGCCAGCAGCTTAATGAGGATCACAGATACGCAGTATTTT. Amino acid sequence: CASSLMRITDTQYF.

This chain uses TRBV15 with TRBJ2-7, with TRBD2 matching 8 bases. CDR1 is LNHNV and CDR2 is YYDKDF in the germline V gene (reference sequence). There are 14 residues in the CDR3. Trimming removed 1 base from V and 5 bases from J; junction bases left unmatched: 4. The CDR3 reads CATSRAGRDNEQYF. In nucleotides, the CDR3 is TGTGCCACCAGCAGAGCCGGGAGGGACAACGAGCAGTACTTC.

The CDR3 DNA is TGCGCCAGCAGCCAAGGATCGGGACTAGCAGGCGAGCAGTACTTC. It translates to CASSQGSGLAGEQYF. The chain carries TRBV4-1 and TRBJ2-7; 9 nucleotides align to TRBD2. Germline V gene sequence: CDR1 MGHRA, CDR2 YSYEKL. This CDR3 is built from 15 residues. The ends lost 1 base at V and 6 bases at J; junction bases unmatched: 7.

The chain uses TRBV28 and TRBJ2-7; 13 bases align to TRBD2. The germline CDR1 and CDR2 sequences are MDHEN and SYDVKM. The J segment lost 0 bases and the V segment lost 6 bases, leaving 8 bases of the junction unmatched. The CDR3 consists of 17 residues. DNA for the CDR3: TGTGCCAGCAGGAGGACTAGCGGGAGCTTCAGCTCCTACGAGCAGTACTTC. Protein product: CASRRTSGSFSSYEQYF.

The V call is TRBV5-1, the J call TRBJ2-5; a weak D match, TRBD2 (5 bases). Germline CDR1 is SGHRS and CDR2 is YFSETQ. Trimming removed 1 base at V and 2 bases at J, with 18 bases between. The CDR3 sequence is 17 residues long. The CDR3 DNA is TGCGCCAGCAGCTTGCGTCCTGGCGGGCGTTTACAAGAGACCCAGTACTTC. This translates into CASSLRPGGRLQETQYF. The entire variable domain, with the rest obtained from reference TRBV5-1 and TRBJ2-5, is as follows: KAGVTQTPRYLIKTRGQQVTLSCSPISGHRSVSWYQQTPGQGLQFLFEYFSETQRNKGNFPGRFSGRQFSNSRSEMNVSTLELGDSALYLCASSLRPGGRLQETQYFGPGTRLLVL.